Described below is a single T cell receptor (beta chain) sequence and its context. CDR1 is WNHNN and CDR2 is SYGVQD in the germline V gene (reference sequence). This CDR3 region has 14 residues. Trimming pared 3 bases from V and 1 base from J, leaving 6 bases between. Documented treatment: 19 received Ad26.COV2.S at low or high dose, single or two shots; 5 received placebo; per-sample allocation not given. Sampling happened 63 days after the first vaccine or placebo injection. The vaccine delivered Wuhan-strain SARS-CoV-2 spike through an Ad26 vector. The data originate from a study of Ad26.COV2.S vaccination and SARS-CoV-2 variants. Overall study: Donor was one of the participants in the Ad26.COV2.S arm of the COV1001 trial. Intramuscularly, Ad26.COV2.S was given either once or twice, 56 days apart.

The data were produced by immunoSEQ multiplex PCR, yet TCRdb's version contains in-frame clones alone and is incomplete. The sample contains about 280,000 clones, roughly 86% of which appear only once. Sample: peripheral blood, taken in a trial of Ad26.COV2.S vaccine versus placebo. The receptor's source is a person aged 18 to 65 who received the Ad26.COV2.S COVID-19 vaccine or a placebo. The chain joins TRBV10-1 to TRBJ2-2; possibly TRBD1 or TRBD2 for D (5 bases each). The CDR3 here is CASSDGGNTGELFF. Here the CDR3 DNA reads TGCGCCAGCAGTGATGGGGGGAACACCGGGGAGCTGTTTTTT.